This T cell receptor beta chain was captured in a study of siplizumab effects on memory and regulatory T cells. Findings and caveats of the study: Unstimulated subsets were the mapping target of only a minor fraction of alloreactive clones. Naive T cells, seemingly more diverse than memory cells, seemed major alloresponse contributors. It was not possible to assign a naive or memory phenotype to roughly 80-97% of proliferating CD4+ or CD8+ clones.

This table comes from immunoSEQ multiplex PCR, and its TCRdb copy is limited to in-frame clones, with some not included. The sample shows 100,000 to 120,000 clones, 80% to 95% of them seen only once. CDR1 and CDR2 (germline): LNHDA, SQIVND (reference sequence). Losses at the gene ends were 5 bases for V and 2 bases for J; bases not matched to a gene: 5. CDR3 length: 15 residues. Remarks on this clone: Its antigen is not known.

The material sequenced was CD4+ T cells sorted from blood. The chain has TRBV19 and TRBJ1-4; 7 bases are a match to TRBD1. The receptor was derived from a human donor in good health. In DNA, the CDR3 is TGTGCCAGTAGTGGTCGACAGGGTACTAATGAAAAACTGTTTTTT. Amino acid sequence: CASSGRQGTNEKLFF. Supplemented by reference TRBV19 and TRBJ1-4, the full variable domain reads DGGITQSPKYLFRKEGQNVTLSCEQNLNHDAMYWYRQDPGQGLRLIYYSQIVNDFQKGDIAEGYSVSREKKESFPLTVTSAQKNPTAFYLCASSGRQGTNEKLFFGSGTQLSVL.